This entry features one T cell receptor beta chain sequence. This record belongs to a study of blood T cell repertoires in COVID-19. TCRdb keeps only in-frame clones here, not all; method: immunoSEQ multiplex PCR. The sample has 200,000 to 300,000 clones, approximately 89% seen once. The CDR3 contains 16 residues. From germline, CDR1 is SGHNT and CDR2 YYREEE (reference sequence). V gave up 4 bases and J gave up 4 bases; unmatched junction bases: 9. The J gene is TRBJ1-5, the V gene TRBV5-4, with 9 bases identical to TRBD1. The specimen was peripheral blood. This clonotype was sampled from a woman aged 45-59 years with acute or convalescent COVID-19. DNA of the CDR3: TGTGCCAGCAGCATAGGGACAGGGAGGATGAATCAGCCCCAGCATTTT. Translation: CASSIGTGRMNQPQHF.